The rows below give T cell receptor beta chains drawn from one sample of a study of a mutant IDH1 vaccine in newly diagnosed glioma. No antigen is known for these receptors. Assay used: immunoSEQ multiplex PCR; TCRdb lists only in-frame clones, some missing. This sample has about 40,000 clones, with about 83% found just once. Source: PBMCs, taken from a glioma patient whose treatment included an IDH1 peptide vaccine. Every receptor here comes from a woman in her forties or fifties with glioma. The CDR3 runs from the conserved cysteine through the conserved F or W. D genes are given only for firm matches. Only some rows state a clone size, as once, few, many or a class for expanded clones.

TRBD2	NA	19	TRBV6-4	TRBJ2-1	TGTGCCAGCAGTGCTACTAGCGGGGGAAAATCAAGCTCCTACAATGAGCAGTTCTTC	CASSATSGGKSSSYNEQFF
NA	NA	13	TRBV7-6	TRBJ1-1	TGTGCCAGCAGCTTACGATTGGGGGCTGAAGCTTTCTTT	CASSLRLGAEAFF
TRBD1	NA	15	TRBV27	TRBJ2-5	TGTGCCAGCAGCCTACAGGGGGCAATCGTAGAGACCCAGTACTTC	CASSLQGAIVETQYF
NA	NA	18	TRBV5-1	TRBJ1-2	TGCGCCAGCAGCCCCGCCGCGGCAGGTCTAACAGCTAACTATGGCTACACCTTC	CASSPAAAGLTANYGYTF
NA	NA	12	TRBV5-1	TRBJ2-7	TGCGCCAGCAGCGCGGAAACCTACGAGCAGTACTTC	CASSAETYEQYF
NA	NA	14	TRBV27	TRBJ1-6	TGTGCCAGCAAGGGGACGATCGGGGGTTCACCCCTCCACTTT	CASKGTIGGSPLHF
TRBD2	NA	11	TRBV7-6	TRBJ2-5	TGTGCCAGCGCGGGGGAGGGGACCCAGTACTTC	CASAGEGTQYF
NA	NA	13	TRBV30	TRBJ1-5	TGTGCCTGGGGTCTAGGGGCTTATCAGCCCCAGCATTTT	CAWGLGAYQPQHF
TRBD1	NA	14	TRBV6-5	TRBJ1-6	TGTGCCAGCAGCCTCAGGGGGCGTATCTCACCCCTCCACTTT	CASSLRGRISPLHF
NA	NA	17	TRBV28	TRBJ1-5	TGTGCCAGCAGTCAACACCCCCGGGACCCCCTTGATTCAGCCCAGCATTTT	CASSQHPRDPLDSAQHF
NA	NA	15	TRBV18	TRBJ1-5	TGTGCCAGCTCACCTGCCAGACTTAGCAATCAGCCCCAGCATTTT	CASSPARLSNQPQHF
TRBD2	once	17	TRBV2	TRBJ2-2	TGTGCCAGCAGGGACCCCCGGACTAGCGGGGGCACCGGGGAGCTGTTTTTT	CASRDPRTSGGTGELFF
TRBD1	NA	12	TRBV2	TRBJ1-1	TGTGCTTCAGGGGGGGACAGCACTGAAGCTTTCTTT	CASGGDSTEAFF
NA	NA	11	TRBV13	TRBJ1-3	TGTGCCAGCAGCTACCGAAACACCATATATTTT	CASSYRNTIYF
NA	NA	13	TRBV6-5	TRBJ1-1	TGTGCCAGCAGTGGGGCGGTGAACACTGAAGCTTTCTTT	CASSGAVNTEAFF
NA	NA	13	TRBV11-2	TRBJ2-7	TGTGCCAGCAGTAACCGGGACACCTACGAGCAGTACTTC	CASSNRDTYEQYF
NA	NA	13	TRBV5-1	TRBJ1-1	TGCGCCAGCAGCCTTTGGTTAACCTCAGAAGCTTTCTTT	CASSLWLTSEAFF
NA	NA	16	TRBV4-2	TRBJ1-2	TGTGCCAGCAGCCAAGGAAAAACGGGGACGATTGGTGGCTACACCTTC	CASSQGKTGTIGGYTF
NA	few	14	TRBV2	TRBJ1-5	TGTGCCAGCAATCGGGACGGGGGAGAGCAGCCCCAGCATTTT	CASNRDGGEQPQHF
NA	once	14	TRBV5-1	TRBJ2-7	TGCGCCAGCGCCTCGCTAGGACAATACGTCGAGCAGTACTTC	CASASLGQYVEQYF
NA	NA	14	TRBV29-1	TRBJ2-3	TGCAGCGTTGAAAAAGGGGATTACACAGATACGCAGTATTTT	CSVEKGDYTDTQYF
NA	NA	14	TRBV6-5	TRBJ2-7	TGTGCCAGCAGTTACAAGTCAGGGACGGGCGAGCAGTACTTC	CASSYKSGTGEQYF
NA	NA	15	TRBV6-4	TRBJ2-3	TGTGCCAGCTCGGTTCGGGTGTGGGACCCAGATACGCAGTATTTT	CASSVRVWDPDTQYF
TRBD1	NA	14	TRBV7-9	TRBJ2-7	TGTGCCAGCAGCTTAGACAGGGGAGAGAGCGAGCAGTACTTC	CASSLDRGESEQYF
NA	few	11	TRBV29-1	TRBJ1-1	TGCAGCGTTGGTTACGGCACTGAAGCTTTCTTT	CSVGYGTEAFF
NA	NA	12	TRBV9	TRBJ2-7	TGTGCCAGCAGCGGGCCGTCCTACGAGCAGTACTTC	CASSGPSYEQYF
NA	few	14	TRBV19	TRBJ1-5	TGTGCCAGTTGGTCCACCCCAGGGAGCCAGCCCCAGCATTTT	CASWSTPGSQPQHF
NA	NA	12	TRBV19	TRBJ1-1	TGTGCCAGTAGTATGGGGGCCACTGAAGCTTTCTTT	CASSMGATEAFF
NA	NA	15	TRBV9	TRBJ1-4	TGTGCCAGCAGCCAACTTCAGGCGAAGAATGAAAAACTGTTTTTT	CASSQLQAKNEKLFF
TRBD1	NA	19	TRBV10-3	TRBJ2-6	TGTGCCATCAGTGAGAACCCGACAGGGGTAAGCTCTGGGGCCAACGTCCTGACTTTC	CAISENPTGVSSGANVLTF
NA	NA	16	TRBV6-5	TRBJ1-3	TGTGCCAGCAGTTACTCGACGGTCGGTTCTGGAAACACCATATATTTT	CASSYSTVGSGNTIYF
NA	NA	11	TRBV5-1	TRBJ2-2	TGCGCCAGCAAGGAGGCCGGGGAGCTGTTTTTT	CASKEAGELFF
NA	NA	15	TRBV5-5	TRBJ1-1	TGTGCCAGCAGCCCCGGTCAGGGATCGTTCACTGAAGCTTTCTTT	CASSPGQGSFTEAFF
TRBD1	NA	14	TRBV19	TRBJ2-7	TGTGCCAGTCGGTCCGGGACAGGGAGGGGTGAGCAGTACTTC	CASRSGTGRGEQYF
TRBD1	NA	16	TRBV19	TRBJ1-1	TGTGCCAGTAGTATAGGGGCAGGGGGCATGAACACTGAAGCTTTCTTT	CASSIGAGGMNTEAFF
TRBD1	NA	15	TRBV6-1	TRBJ1-1	TGTGCCGGGAGGGGACAGACAGGAGGAGGGACTGAAGCTTTCTTT	CAGRGQTGGGTEAFF
NA	NA	14	TRBV10-2	TRBJ1-2	TGCGCCAGCAGTGACGGCACCTTTAACTATGGCTACACCTTC	CASSDGTFNYGYTF
NA	NA	14	TRBV9	TRBJ2-7	TGTGCCAGCAGCGGAGGGGAGACAGGCTACGAGCAGTACTTC	CASSGGETGYEQYF
NA	NA	16	TRBV21-1	TRBJ2-7	TGTGCCAGCAGCAAAGTTGGGGGGGACTACAACACCGAGCAGTACTTC	CASSKVGGDYNTEQYF
NA	NA	14	TRBV5-5	TRBJ1-5	TGTGCCAGCAGCCGGGGAGGGGGGAATCAGCCCCAGCATTTT	CASSRGGGNQPQHF
NA	NA	15	TRBV10-3	TRBJ1-2	TGTGCCATCAGTGGGTTAGACCGTGTTTTGGACGGCTACACCTTC	CAISGLDRVLDGYTF
TRBD1	NA	14	TRBV7-2	TRBJ1-5	TGTGCCAGCAGCGACAGGGATAGCAATCAGCCCCAGCATTTT	CASSDRDSNQPQHF
TRBD2	NA	15	TRBV13	TRBJ2-5	TGTGCCAGCAGCTTTGCTGGACTAGCGGAAGAGACCCAGTACTTC	CASSFAGLAEETQYF
NA	NA	16	TRBV9	TRBJ1-5	TGTGCCAGCAGCCCCTCCACAGGAGATAGCAATCAGCCCCAGCATTTT	CASSPSTGDSNQPQHF
NA	few	16	TRBV4-1	TRBJ1-5	TGCGCCAGCAGCCTTAATCCCCATGATAGCAATCAGCCCCAGCATTTT	CASSLNPHDSNQPQHF
TRBD1	NA	14	TRBV10-3	TRBJ1-1	TGTGCCATCAGAGGACAGGGGGCGAACACTGAAGCTTTCTTT	CAIRGQGANTEAFF
NA	few	12	TRBV27	TRBJ1-5	TGTGCCAGCCGACACCCCAATCAGCCCCAGCATTTT	CASRHPNQPQHF
NA	NA	14	TRBV6-1	TRBJ1-1	TGTGCCAGCAGTGTGGAGGTAGGGAACACTGAAGCTTTCTTT	CASSVEVGNTEAFF
NA	few	15	TRBV5-1	TRBJ1-1	TGCGCCAGCAGCCTGAGCGGACCGGGGGGCACTGAAGCTTTCTTT	CASSLSGPGGTEAFF
NA	once	14	TRBV10-2	TRBJ2-7	TGCGCCAGCAGTGAAGGGGGGAGCTCCTACGAGCAGTACTTC	CASSEGGSSYEQYF
TRBD1	NA	13	TRBV5-6	TRBJ2-7	TGTGCCAGCAGCTGGGACAGGGGGGGCGAGCAGTACTTC	CASSWDRGGEQYF
NA	once	18	TRBV5-8	TRBJ2-7	TGTGCCAGCAGCCTTGCCGTAGGGGGGCGGGGGTTCGTATACGAGCAGTACTTC	CASSLAVGGRGFVYEQYF
TRBD2	few	13	TRBV6-4	TRBJ2-1	TGTGCCAGCAGCGGGGGGTCCTACAATGAGCAGTTCTTC	CASSGGSYNEQFF
NA	once	13	TRBV2	TRBJ1-2	TGTGCCAGCAAGCTCGGTTCCTCCTATGGCTACACCTTC	CASKLGSSYGYTF